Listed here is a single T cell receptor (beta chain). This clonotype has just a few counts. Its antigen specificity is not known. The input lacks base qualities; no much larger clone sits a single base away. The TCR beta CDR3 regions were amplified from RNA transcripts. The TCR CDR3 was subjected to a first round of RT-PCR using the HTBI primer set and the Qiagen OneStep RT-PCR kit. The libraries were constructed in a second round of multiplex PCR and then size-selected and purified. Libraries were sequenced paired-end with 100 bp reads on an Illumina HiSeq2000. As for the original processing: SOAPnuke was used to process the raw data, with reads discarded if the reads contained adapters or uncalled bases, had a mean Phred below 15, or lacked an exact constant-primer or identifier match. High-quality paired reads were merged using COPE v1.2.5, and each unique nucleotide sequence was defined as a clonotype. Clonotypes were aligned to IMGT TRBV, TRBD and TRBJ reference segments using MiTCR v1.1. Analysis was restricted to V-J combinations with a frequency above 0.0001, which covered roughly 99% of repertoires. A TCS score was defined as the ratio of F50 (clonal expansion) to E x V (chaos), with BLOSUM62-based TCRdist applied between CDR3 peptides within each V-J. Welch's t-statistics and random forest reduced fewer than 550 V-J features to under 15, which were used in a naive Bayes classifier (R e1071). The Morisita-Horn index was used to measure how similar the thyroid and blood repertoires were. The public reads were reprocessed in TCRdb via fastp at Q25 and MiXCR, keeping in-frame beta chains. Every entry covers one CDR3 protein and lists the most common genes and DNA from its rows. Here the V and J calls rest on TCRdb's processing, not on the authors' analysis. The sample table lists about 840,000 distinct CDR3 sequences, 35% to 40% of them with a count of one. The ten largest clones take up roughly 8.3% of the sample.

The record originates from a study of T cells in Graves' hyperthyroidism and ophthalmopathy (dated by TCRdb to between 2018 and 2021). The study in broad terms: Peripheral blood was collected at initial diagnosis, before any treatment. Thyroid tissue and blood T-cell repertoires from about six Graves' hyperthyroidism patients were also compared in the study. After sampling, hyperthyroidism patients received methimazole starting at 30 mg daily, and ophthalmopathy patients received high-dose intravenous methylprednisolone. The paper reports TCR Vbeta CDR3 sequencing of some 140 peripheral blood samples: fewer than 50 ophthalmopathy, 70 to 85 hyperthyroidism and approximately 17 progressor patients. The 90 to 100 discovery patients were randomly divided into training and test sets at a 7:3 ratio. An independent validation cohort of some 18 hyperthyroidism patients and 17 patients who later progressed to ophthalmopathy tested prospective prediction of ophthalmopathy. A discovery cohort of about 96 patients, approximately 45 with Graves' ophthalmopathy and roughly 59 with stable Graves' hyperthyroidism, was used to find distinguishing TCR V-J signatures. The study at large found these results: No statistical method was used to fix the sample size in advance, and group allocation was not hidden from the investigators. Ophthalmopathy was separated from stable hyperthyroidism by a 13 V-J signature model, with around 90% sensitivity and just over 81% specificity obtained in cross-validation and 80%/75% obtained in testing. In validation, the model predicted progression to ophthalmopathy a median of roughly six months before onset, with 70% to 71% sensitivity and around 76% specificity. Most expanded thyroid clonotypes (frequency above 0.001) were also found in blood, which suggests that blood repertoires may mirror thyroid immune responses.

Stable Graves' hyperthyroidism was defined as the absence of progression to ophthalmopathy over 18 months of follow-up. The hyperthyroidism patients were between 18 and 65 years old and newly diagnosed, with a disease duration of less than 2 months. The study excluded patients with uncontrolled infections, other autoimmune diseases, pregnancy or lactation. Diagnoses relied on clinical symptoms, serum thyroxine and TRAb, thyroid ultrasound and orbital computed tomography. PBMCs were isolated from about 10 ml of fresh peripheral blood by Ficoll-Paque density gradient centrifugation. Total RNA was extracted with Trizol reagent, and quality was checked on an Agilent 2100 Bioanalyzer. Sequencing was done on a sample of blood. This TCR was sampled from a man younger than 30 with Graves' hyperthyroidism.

The nucleotides are TGTGCCACCAGTGATTTGTGGCAGGAACGGCTACATGGCTACACCTTC. Translation gives CATSDLWQERLHGYTF. The chain employs TRBV24-1 and TRBJ1-2; no D segment can be confidently identified. The CDR1 and CDR2 encoded by the germline V gene are KGHDR and SFDVKD. Relative to germline, V is 0 bases shorter and J is 6 bases shorter, with 16 bases between their ends. Its CDR3 holds 16 amino acids, cysteine through phenylalanine. The kept DNA is CDR3 alone, 48 bases in frame from the first base.